This T cell receptor (beta chain) was captured by sequencing in a study of CD8 T cells in Susac syndrome. Notes on the study in general: The study recognized that its TCR sequencing and HLA analysis covered a relatively small number of individuals.

After extraction with the RNeasy kit, roughly 0.45 to 1 ug of the RNA was reverse transcribed using random hexamers. TCR beta CDR3 was amplified by immunoSEQ multiplex PCR. This amplification extended across 54 Vbeta and 13 Jbeta segments. TCRdb analysed the immunoSEQ multiplex PCR reads with MiXCR anew, one entry per CDR3 protein. The table includes a few hundred thousand distinct CDR3 sequences, approximately 95% detected once. The CDR3 has 15 amino acids. Concerning this clonotype itself: Its antigen remains unidentified. Mismatch with germline at one junction end may stem from a read error.

The sample comprised CD4+ T cells from PBMCs. The receptor was derived from a human donor with multiple sclerosis. The chain has TRBV12-3 or TRBV12-4 and TRBJ2-1, with 9 bases identical to TRBD2. CDR3 in DNA: TGTGCCAGCAGTTGGTACCTAGCGGGGAGAAATGACCAGTTCTTC. This codes for CASSWYLAGRNDQFF.